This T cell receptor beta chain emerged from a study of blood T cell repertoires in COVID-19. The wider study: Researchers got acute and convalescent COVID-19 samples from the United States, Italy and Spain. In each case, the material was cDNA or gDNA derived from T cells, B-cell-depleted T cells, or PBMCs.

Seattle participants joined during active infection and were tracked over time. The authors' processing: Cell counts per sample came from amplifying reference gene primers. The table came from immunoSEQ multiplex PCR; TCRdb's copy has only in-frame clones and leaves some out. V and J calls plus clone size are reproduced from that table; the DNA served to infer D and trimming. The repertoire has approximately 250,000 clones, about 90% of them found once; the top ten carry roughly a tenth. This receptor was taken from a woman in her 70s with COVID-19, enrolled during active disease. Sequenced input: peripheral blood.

This CDR3 is CASSPRTGEAFF. CDR3 nucleotides: TGTGCCAGCTCACCCAGGACAGGTGAAGCTTTCTTT. The V and J genes are TRBV18 and TRBJ1-1; TRBD1 matches 7 bases. The CDR3 runs 12 residues. Germline CDR1 KGHSH, CDR2 LQKENI. The V segment lost 3 bases and the J segment 7 bases; nucleotides outside the gene matches: 2.